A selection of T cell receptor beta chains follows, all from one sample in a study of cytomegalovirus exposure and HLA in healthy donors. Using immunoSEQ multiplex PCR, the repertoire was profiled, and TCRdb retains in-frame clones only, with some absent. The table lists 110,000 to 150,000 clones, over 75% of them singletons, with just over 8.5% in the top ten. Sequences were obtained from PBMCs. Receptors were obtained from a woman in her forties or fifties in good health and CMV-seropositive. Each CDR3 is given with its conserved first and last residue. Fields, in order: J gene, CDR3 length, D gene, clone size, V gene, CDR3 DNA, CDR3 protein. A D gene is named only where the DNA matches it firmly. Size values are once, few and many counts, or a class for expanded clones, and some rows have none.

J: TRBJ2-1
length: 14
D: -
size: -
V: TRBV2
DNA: TGTGCCAGCAGTGAAGATCTAGCATTGAATGAGCAGTTCTTC
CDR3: CASSEDLALNEQFF

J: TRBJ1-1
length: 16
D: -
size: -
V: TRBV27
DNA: TGTGCCAGCAGTTTAACCCCGAGACAGAGCAACACTGAAGCTTTCTTT
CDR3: CASSLTPRQSNTEAFF

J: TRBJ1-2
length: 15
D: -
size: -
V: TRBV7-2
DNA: TGTGCCAGCAGCTCGAGACAAATGGCGGGGGTTGGCTACACCTTC
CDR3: CASSSRQMAGVGYTF

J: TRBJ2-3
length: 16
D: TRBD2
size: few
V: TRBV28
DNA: TGTGCCAGCAGCAAACGGACTAGCGGGGTAATGGATACGCAGTATTTT
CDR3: CASSKRTSGVMDTQYF

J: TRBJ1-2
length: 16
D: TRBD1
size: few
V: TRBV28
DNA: TGTGCCAGCAGTGCCCAGGAAGAAAGGGGGCAAAATGGCTACACCTTC
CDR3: CASSAQEERGQNGYTF

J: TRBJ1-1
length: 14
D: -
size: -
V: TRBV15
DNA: TGTGCCACCAGCGTTTCCCTACTGAACACTGAAGCTTTCTTT
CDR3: CATSVSLLNTEAFF

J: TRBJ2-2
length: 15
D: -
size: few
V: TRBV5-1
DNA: TGCGCCAGCAGCTTCGGGGGGCGGAACACCGGGGAGCTGTTTTTT
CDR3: CASSFGGRNTGELFF

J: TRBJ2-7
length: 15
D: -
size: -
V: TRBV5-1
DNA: TGCGCCAGCAGCTTGGCCATGGGACGGGGGTACGAGCAGTACTTC
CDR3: CASSLAMGRGYEQYF

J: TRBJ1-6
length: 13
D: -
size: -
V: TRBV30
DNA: TGTGCAACAGATAGCTCCTATAATTCACCCCTCCACTTT
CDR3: CATDSSYNSPLHF

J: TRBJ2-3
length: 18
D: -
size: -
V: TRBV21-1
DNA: TGTGCCAGCAGCAAAGGACTAGCGGGGGGACCTTGCACAGATACGCAGTATTTT
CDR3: CASSKGLAGGPCTDTQYF

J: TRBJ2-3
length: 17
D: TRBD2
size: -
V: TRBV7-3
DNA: TGTGCCAGCAGCTCGGGACTAGCGGGGGCTAGCACAGATACGCAGTATTTT
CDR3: CASSSGLAGASTDTQYF

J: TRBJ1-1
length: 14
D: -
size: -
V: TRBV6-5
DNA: TGTGCCAGCAGCCTTCAGGCGTATGGCACTGAAGCTTTCTTT
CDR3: CASSLQAYGTEAFF

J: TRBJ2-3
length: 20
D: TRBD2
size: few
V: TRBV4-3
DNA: TGCGCCAGCAGCCAAGAGTTGGTTGGAGGAGCGGGGGGGCGGTCAGATACGCAGTATTTT
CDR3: CASSQELVGGAGGRSDTQYF

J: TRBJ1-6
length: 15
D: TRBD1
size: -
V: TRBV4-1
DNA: TGCGCCAGCAGTCTCCCGACAGGGAGGTCTTCACCCCTCCACTTT
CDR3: CASSLPTGRSSPLHF

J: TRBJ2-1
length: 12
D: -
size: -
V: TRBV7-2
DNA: TGTGCCAGCAGCTTAAAAGCAAATGAGCAGTTCTTC
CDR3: CASSLKANEQFF